A selection of T cell receptor beta chains follows, all from one sample in a study of beta chain features in type 1 diabetes. The protocol was immunoSEQ multiplex PCR, while the TCRdb copy is restricted to in-frame clones and leaves out a portion. The sample records approximately 250,000 clones, around 15% being singletons. Sequences were obtained from naive CD4+ T cells from blood. These receptors originate from a man younger than 45 with type 1 diabetes. The CDR3 runs from the conserved cysteine through the conserved F or W. Each record gives: clone size, V gene, J gene, D gene, CDR3 DNA, CDR3 protein. D genes are given only for firm matches. A clone size is listed for some rows: how often the clone was seen (once, few, many), or a class if it is expanded.

abundance: few
v_gene: TRBV7-2
j_gene: TRBJ2-4
d_gene: NA
CDR3nt: TGTGCCAGCAGCTCGGTGACCGGTGAAAACATTCAGTACTTC
CDR3aa: CASSSVTGENIQYF

abundance: few
v_gene: TRBV6-6
j_gene: TRBJ2-7
d_gene: NA
CDR3nt: TGTGCCAGCAGAACAGGCTACGAGCAGTACTTC
CDR3aa: CASRTGYEQYF

abundance: few
v_gene: TRBV7-2
j_gene: TRBJ2-5
d_gene: NA
CDR3nt: TGTGCCAGCAGCGCTCAAGAGACCCAGTACTTC
CDR3aa: CASSAQETQYF

abundance: few
v_gene: TRBV29-1
j_gene: TRBJ2-7
d_gene: TRBD1
CDR3nt: TGCAGCGTGGGGACAGGCAGGGGGTTTTTCGAGCAGTACTTC
CDR3aa: CSVGTGRGFFEQYF

abundance: NA
v_gene: TRBV10-3
j_gene: TRBJ2-2
d_gene: NA
CDR3nt: TGTGCCATCGGGGCCGCTCCTAACACCGGGGAGCTGTTTTTT
CDR3aa: CAIGAAPNTGELFF

abundance: few
v_gene: TRBV13
j_gene: TRBJ2-1
d_gene: TRBD2
CDR3nt: TGTGCCAGCAGCTTAGGATTTCGGACTAGCGGAAGATACAATGAGCAGTTCTTC
CDR3aa: CASSLGFRTSGRYNEQFF

abundance: NA
v_gene: TRBV29-1
j_gene: TRBJ1-3
d_gene: NA
CDR3nt: TGCAGCGTGATGCGGCTCTCTGGAAACACCATATATTTT
CDR3aa: CSVMRLSGNTIYF

abundance: NA
v_gene: TRBV29-1
j_gene: TRBJ2-3
d_gene: NA
CDR3nt: TGCAGCGTTGTTCAGACTAGCACAGATACGCAGTATTTT
CDR3aa: CSVVQTSTDTQYF

abundance: few
v_gene: TRBV23-1
j_gene: TRBJ2-2
d_gene: TRBD1
CDR3nt: TGCGCCAGCAGTCTCCCAAGTACCGGGACAGAAAAATCGAACACCGGGGAGCTGTTTTTT
CDR3aa: CASSLPSTGTEKSNTGELFF

abundance: once
v_gene: TRBV25-1
j_gene: TRBJ2-3
d_gene: NA
CDR3nt: TGTGCCAGCAGAGGGGACTTAGCTAGCACAGATACGCAGTATTTT
CDR3aa: CASRGDLASTDTQYF

abundance: NA
v_gene: TRBV9
j_gene: TRBJ2-2
d_gene: NA
CDR3nt: TGTGCCAGCAGCGTAGTCGTTAACACCGGGGAGCTGTTTTTT
CDR3aa: CASSVVVNTGELFF

abundance: NA
v_gene: TRBV28
j_gene: TRBJ2-7
d_gene: NA
CDR3nt: TGTGCCAGCAGTCTAGGGGTGAGTGGGTCCTACGAGCAGTACTTC
CDR3aa: CASSLGVSGSYEQYF

abundance: few
v_gene: TRBV29-1
j_gene: TRBJ2-3
d_gene: NA
CDR3nt: TGCAGCCCACGGGCTTTTGGGGGAGGCCCCACAGATACGCAGTATTTT
CDR3aa: CSPRAFGGGPTDTQYF

abundance: few
v_gene: TRBV7-2
j_gene: TRBJ1-1
d_gene: NA
CDR3nt: TGTGCCAGCAGCTTAGCCTGGTTGAACACTGAAGCTTTCTTT
CDR3aa: CASSLAWLNTEAFF

abundance: once
v_gene: TRBV4-1
j_gene: TRBJ2-1
d_gene: NA
CDR3nt: TGCGCCAGCAGCCAACTCAATAGCTGGAACTCCTACAATGAGCAGTTCTTC
CDR3aa: CASSQLNSWNSYNEQFF

abundance: few
v_gene: TRBV28
j_gene: TRBJ1-5
d_gene: NA
CDR3nt: TGTGCCAGCACCCGTTTGAATCAGCCCCAGCATTTT
CDR3aa: CASTRLNQPQHF

abundance: NA
v_gene: TRBV4-1
j_gene: TRBJ2-2
d_gene: NA
CDR3nt: TGCGCCAGCAGCCAAGGGACAGCGAACACCGGGGAGCTGTTTTTT
CDR3aa: CASSQGTANTGELFF

abundance: once
v_gene: TRBV9
j_gene: TRBJ2-1
d_gene: TRBD2
CDR3nt: TGTGCCAGCAGGAGGACAACGGGAGGGAACAATGAGCAGTTCTTC
CDR3aa: CASRRTTGGNNEQFF

abundance: NA
v_gene: TRBV7-3
j_gene: TRBJ2-5
d_gene: NA
CDR3nt: TGTGCCAGCAGCTTAAGCGGGAAAGAGACCCAGTACTTC
CDR3aa: CASSLSGKETQYF

abundance: NA
v_gene: TRBV15
j_gene: TRBJ1-2
d_gene: NA
CDR3nt: TGTGCCACCAGCAGAGATAAGGGATCTAACTATGGCTACACCTTC
CDR3aa: CATSRDKGSNYGYTF

abundance: few
v_gene: TRBV7-2
j_gene: TRBJ2-3
d_gene: NA
CDR3nt: TGTGCCAGCAGCGCCCAGGACTTCTATACGCAGTATTTT
CDR3aa: CASSAQDFYTQYF

abundance: few
v_gene: TRBV29-1
j_gene: TRBJ2-1
d_gene: NA
CDR3nt: TGCAGCGAGACGGAGGGGAACTACAATGAGCAGTTCTTC
CDR3aa: CSETEGNYNEQFF

abundance: NA
v_gene: TRBV10-3
j_gene: TRBJ1-3
d_gene: NA
CDR3nt: TGTGCCATCACGCGGGGGGTGATGGACACCATATATTTT
CDR3aa: CAITRGVMDTIYF